The subject of this entry is one T cell receptor beta chain. Its antigen remains unidentified. The data were taken from a study of shared clonotypes between healthy human individuals. Per the study methods: Quality scores were absent from the junction-only immunoSEQ sequences, so filtering differed. Sequenced by immunoSEQ multiplex PCR; TCRdb stores in-frame clones only, minus some. D and trimming were read from the DNA, whereas the V and J calls and clone size are those reported in that table. Here the sample spans fewer than 2.5 million clones, approximately 93% being singletons. Overall study results and limits: Four donors showed sharing of approximately 5% of naive CD4 clonotypes.

J lost 5 bases, V lost 2 bases, and 6 bases had no gene match. CDR1 is MNHNY, CDR2 SVGAGI, per germline (reference sequence). The CDR3 extends over 15 amino acids. Subsets obtained from CD4+ cells comprised CD45RA+ naive and CD45RA-negative memory cells. The chain couples TRBV6-6 to TRBJ2-5; TRBD1 agrees at 9 bases. This clonotype was sampled from a young man in good health. Some clones in this sample may be carry-over from other donors' samples. Material: naive CD4+ T cells from PBMCs. Subset given: CD45RA+ positively selected. The CDR3 DNA is TGTGCCAGCAGTTACCCGGGACAGGGCTTCGAGACCCAGTACTTC. Its translation: CASSYPGQGFETQYF.